This entry features one T cell receptor beta chain sequence. This clonotype was found many times. There is no known antigen for this receptor. The input lacks base qualities; no much larger clone sits a single base away. The method behind the library was RACE. Sequencing took place on a NextSeq 500. During library preparation, unique molecular identifiers were attached to individual cDNA molecules so that TCRs could be counted in a quantitative, reproducible way. Each blood RNA sample was used to sequence both TCR alpha and TCR beta chains. On the authors' methods: Samples had a median of 95,638 TCRs, with a range from about 23,224 to 700,000. The Decombinator software suite was used to annotate the V, J and CDR3 of the TCR reads. For the PS versus PT1 abundance plots, all samples were subsampled to the same number of TCRs (28,000). TCRs were defined as expanded if absent before sensitization and observed at least eight times at the 2-week time point. In TCRdb, the public reads were trimmed at Q25 with fastp and aligned with MiXCR, with productive beta chains retained. All rows with the same CDR3 protein become a single entry with the most common DNA and genes. TCRdb assigned the V and J calls; the authors' analysis was not used. The sample records fewer than 90,000 distinct CDR3 sequences, 6.5% to 8% of which are singletons. The ten largest make up 1% to 1.5% of the sample.

Taken with the paper, the label for time point translates to: patch test 2, 6 weeks after DPC sensitization. The treatment or condition label, as the study defines it: therapeutic diphenylcyclopropenone sensitization with weekly scalp DPC. At each patch-test visit, blood was drawn before the patch test was applied. Patients were considered eligible if aged 18 to 70, diagnosed with alopecia and deemed suitable for DPC therapy, and patients were excluded if pregnant. Total RNA was extracted from unfractionated whole blood collected in Tempus Blood RNA tubes. The data were obtained in a study of human T cells and chemical hapten exposure listed by TCRdb under 2021. In terms of the full investigation: For sensitization, 2% DPC in acetone was applied to a roughly 2 cm by roughly 2 cm area of upper inner arm skin. Weekly therapeutic DPC doses were additionally applied to the scalp of patients throughout the roughly 23-week study period. Patch testing was performed on the upper back with Finn chambers containing 0.01% DPC, and the patch tests were scored after 6 days according to International Contact Dermatitis Research Group standards. The patient cohort, mostly female, included alopecia areata with under or over 50% scalp involvement, alopecia totalis and alopecia universalis. Libraries were pooled for sequencing, and per-sample TCR yields varied mainly because of small differences in library volumes within the pool. The study tracked peripheral blood TCR repertoire changes in vivo during primary and secondary sensitization to the hapten diphenylcyclopropenone (DPC) in alopecia patients. Blood samples were taken from patients before sensitization (week 0) and at 2, 6 and about 24 weeks after DPC sensitization. For TCR sequencing, blood came from 25 to 35 alopecia patients at anywhere from one to four time points (pre-sensitization, 2, 6 and 24 weeks).

Beyond this particular receptor, the publication reports: Significantly more large CDR3 similarity clusters were formed by expanded TCRs than by pre-sensitization or healthy control sets, consistent with antigen-driven responses. The number of TCRs above 1 in 1000 frequency did not change with DPC sensitization; there was no evidence of global repertoire structure alterations. Because all patients had alopecia, a presumed autoimmune disease, the immune response of the patients might differ from that of healthy individuals. The number of PT1 expanded TCRs positively correlated with patch test score, significant at thresholds 8, 16 and 32 but not 4. Repeated subsampling changed both the strength of the expansion versus patch-test correlation and the threshold at which that correlation became significant.

The junction shows trimming of 6 bases on V and 0 bases on J, plus 12 bases between the germline ends. Taken from cysteine to phenylalanine, the CDR3 has 14 residues. The only DNA kept is the CDR3, 42 bases in frame from the first base. As encoded in the germline V gene (reference sequence), CDR1 is DFQATT while CDR2 is SNEGSKA. This sample comprised whole blood, obtained in connection with sensitization to the hapten diphenylcyclopropenone (DPC). The sequence came from a woman aged 25 to 39 with alopecia areata. Some clones in this sample may be carry-over from other donors' samples. This chain is built from TRBV20-1 and TRBJ1-3; the D gene cannot be resolved reliably. The sequenced DNA is TGCAGTGCGCGCGGCAGCTTCTCTGGAAACACCATATATTTT. The translation is CSARGSFSGNTIYF.